Below, 20 T cell receptor beta chains from the same sample are listed, as sequenced in a study of cytotoxic CD8 clonotypes in ibrutinib-treated CLL. The table came from immunoSEQ multiplex PCR; TCRdb's copy has only in-frame clones and leaves some out. In the table there are about 270,000 clones, more than 70% of which are singletons. The source was PBMCs, collected at disease progression, from a patient treated with ibrutinib. The source of these receptors is a human donor with chronic lymphocytic leukemia.

This clone was observed once. Written as DNA, the CDR3 is TGCGCCAGCAGCTTAAGGGAGCCGGGACAGGGGACCCTCGAGCAGTACTTC. Translated, it gives CASSLREPGQGTLEQYF. This rearrangement joins TRBV5-1 to TRBJ2-7, with 10 bases identical to TRBD1. The germline CDR1 and CDR2 sequences are SGHRS and YFSETQ. This CDR3 contains 17 residues. The V gene end was trimmed by 2 bases and the J gene end by 6 bases; junction bases not matched to a gene: 14.

This clone was counted many times. The chain is built from TRBV27 and TRBJ2-1; possibly TRBD1 for D (7 bases). The germline V gene encodes CDR1 MNHEY and CDR2 SMNVEV (reference sequence). With 8 bases removed from V and 7 bases from J, the gap between germline ends came to 24 bases. CDR3 size: 16 residues. CDR3 protein: CASGGMRGRRWNEQFF. The CDR3 DNA reads as TGTGCCAGCGGGGGGATGAGGGGGCGCCGGTGGAATGAGCAGTTCTTC.

CDR3 loop: CASWRGRGRLSTSTDTQYF. Here the CDR3 DNA reads TGTGCCAGCTGGAGGGGAAGGGGACGACTTTCTACTAGCACAGATACGCAGTATTTT. The chain combines TRBV27 with TRBJ2-3; TRBD2 is a possible D gene (6 bases). The CDR3 extends over 19 amino acids. The V end was cut by 8 bases, the J end by 0 bases, with 27 bases between. Germline values: CDR1 MNHEY, CDR2 SMNVEV (reference sequence).

The chain links TRBV29-1 to TRBJ2-7, with 9 positions matching TRBD2. Germline values: CDR1 SQVTM, CDR2 ANQGSEA. The CDR3 runs to 15 residues. The V gene end was trimmed by 4 bases and the J gene end by 4 bases; junction bases not matched to a gene: 11. The CDR3 region has the DNA TGCAGCGTTGGTCCCAGGGCGGGAGGGCCATACGAGCAGTACTTC. Amino acid sequence: CSVGPRAGGPYEQYF.

The gene calls are TRBV4-2 and TRBJ2-1; 13 bases align to TRBD2. CDR3 length: 17 residues. CDR1 is LGHNA, CDR2 YNFKEQ, per germline. Losses at the gene ends were 1 base for V and 5 bases for J; bases not matched to a gene: 5. This chain's CDR3 is CASSQGPGTSGDNEQFF. For the CDR3, the DNA is TGTGCCAGCAGCCAAGGGCCCGGGACTAGCGGGGACAATGAGCAGTTCTTC.

The sample holds one count of this clone. The gene calls are TRBV27 and TRBJ1-4; D gene uncertain. CDR1 and CDR2 from the germline V gene are MNHEY and SMNVEV (reference sequence). V lost 4 bases and J 8 bases, leaving 17 bases between the germline ends. The CDR3 loop spans 15 amino acids. The CDR3 coding sequence is TGTGCCAGCAGTTCCCTCGGGAGGAGTGGGGAAAAACTGTTTTTT. Amino acid sequence: CASSSLGRSGEKLFF.

A word on this clone: Other nucleotide sequences from this sample produce the same CDR3. The V and J genes are TRBV9 and TRBJ2-7; D possibly corresponds to TRBD1 (6 bases). The CDR3 is 13 residues long. V shed 0 bases and J shed 2 bases, with 6 bases lying between them. Germline CDR1 is SGDLS and CDR2 is YYNGEE. Here the CDR3 reads CASSVGDTYEQYF. The CDR3 DNA follows: TGTGCCAGCAGCGTAGGGGACACCTACGAGCAGTACTTC.

This clone was recorded once. V and J are TRBV7-8 and TRBJ2-7; perhaps TRBD1 as D (5 bases). The CDR3 covers 15 residues. Germline V gene lookup returns CDR1 SGHVS and CDR2 FQNEAQ. V was cut by 7 bases and J by 3 bases, with 19 bases left in between. The chain's CDR3 is CASTSSRVVFYEQYF. The CDR3 DNA reads TGTGCCAGCACCTCCAGCAGGGTCGTCTTCTACGAGCAGTACTTC.

V gene TRBV18 combines with J gene TRBJ2-5; possible D gene TRBD1, 6 bases. Germline values: CDR1 KGHSH, CDR2 LQKENI. The CDR3 contains 14 residues. With 6 bases removed from V and 3 bases from J, the gap between germline ends came to 14 bases. CDR3 region: CASSPTGWEETQYF. In DNA form, the CDR3 reads TGTGCCAGCTCCCCAACAGGGTGGGAAGAGACCCAGTACTTC.

This chain links TRBV10-3 with TRBJ2-5, with a tentative D call TRBD2 (5 bases). Germline V gene lookup returns CDR1 ENHRY and CDR2 SYGVKD. The CDR3 loop spans 17 amino acids. The V end lost 4 bases, the J end lost 2 bases, and 20 bases lay between the germline ends. The CDR3 here is CAISAVKFGRLQETQYF. CDR3 coding DNA: TGTGCCATCAGTGCGGTAAAATTCGGGCGACTACAAGAGACCCAGTACTTC.

In this sample, this clone turned up many times. V usage is TRBV10-1 and J usage is TRBJ2-7; no clear D gene. Germline CDR1 is WNHNN and CDR2 is SYGVQD (reference sequence). The CDR3 has 9 amino acids. Trimming removed 7 bases from V and 3 bases from J, with 1 base in between. The DNA of the CDR3 is TGCGCCAGCATCTACGAGCAGTACTTC. Its translation is CASIYEQYF.

The CDR3 spells CASSPVAGGGYEQYF. For the CDR3, the DNA is TGTGCCAGCAGCCCCGTAGCAGGGGGAGGCTACGAGCAGTACTTC. The chain joins TRBV9 to TRBJ2-7, with D maybe TRBD1 (7 bases). CDR1 and CDR2 (germline): SGDLS, YYNGEE. There are 15 residues in the CDR3. The V end lost 4 bases, the J end lost 3 bases, and 17 bases lay between the germline ends.

The J gene is TRBJ1-1, the V gene TRBV19; no clear D. V dropped 3 bases and J dropped 1 base, with 12 bases sitting between them. This CDR3 is built from 15 residues. The V gene's germline CDR1 is LNHDA and CDR2 SQIVND (reference sequence). DNA for the CDR3: TGTGCCAGTAGTATTTCGTCGGCTCCGAACACTGAAGCTTTCTTT. Its translation is CASSISSAPNTEAFF.

The genes are TRBV4-1 and TRBJ1-4; D might be TRBD1 (5 bases). The CDR3 has 15 residues. V was clipped by 0 bases and J by 10 bases, with 15 bases between them. Germline assignment: CDR1 MGHRA and CDR2 YSYEKL. The CDR3 coding sequence is TGCGCCAGCAGCCAAGATGGGGGAGCATCGAGAAAACTGTTTTTT. This gives the protein CASSQDGGASRKLFF.

This clone was counted only a few times. The genes are TRBV5-1 and TRBJ2-3; 8 nucleotides align to TRBD2. With 0 bases clipped from V and 4 bases from J, the junction kept 7 bases outside the gene matches. Germline V gives CDR1 SGHRS, CDR2 YFSETQ. The CDR3 is 16 amino acids. The CDR3 loop is CASSLVASGFSDTQYF. The CDR3, as DNA: TGCGCCAGCAGCTTGGTGGCTAGCGGGTTCTCAGATACGCAGTATTTT.

This clone occurred a few times. The CDR3, as DNA: TGCAGCGTTGAATATAGCACAGATACGCAGTATTTT. Its protein is CSVEYSTDTQYF. This chain links TRBV29-1 with TRBJ2-3, with unresolved D. CDR1 and CDR2 from the germline V gene are SQVTM and ANQGSEA. This CDR3 has 12 residues. With 2 bases removed from V and 0 bases from J, the gap between germline ends came to 3 bases.

The chain has TRBV7-2 and TRBJ1-5, with TRBD1 matching over 8 bases. There are 14 residues in the CDR3. The V segment lost 5 bases and the J segment 6 bases; nucleotides outside the gene matches: 6. Germline V gene lookup returns CDR1 SGHTA and CDR2 FQGNSA. The CDR3 nucleotides read TGTGCCAGCAGCGCCGACAGGGGAGGTCAGCCCCAGCATTTT. It translates to CASSADRGGQPQHF.

J is TRBJ2-5 and V is TRBV2, with TRBD2 identical over 14 bases. V gave up 6 bases and J gave up 2 bases; unmatched junction bases: 5. The germline CDR1 and CDR2 sequences are SNHLY and FYNNEI. The length of the CDR3 is 16 residues. CDR3: CASRGWTSGGQETQYF. The CDR3, as DNA: TGTGCCAGCAGGGGCTGGACTAGCGGGGGGCAAGAGACCCAGTACTTC.

This clone was detected only once. The chain combines TRBV30 with TRBJ2-7; D may be TRBD2 (5 bases). The CDR3 is 14 amino acids. Trimming left V 5 bases short and J 5 bases short, with 19 bases between. Germline V gives CDR1 GTSNPN, CDR2 SVGIG (reference sequence). The DNA of the CDR3 is TGTGCCTGGGAGGGCCTTCCGGGGTTCCACGAGCAGTACTTC. It translates to CAWEGLPGFHEQYF.

The J gene is TRBJ1-2, the V gene TRBV6-1; the D is unclear. Germline V gene lookup returns CDR1 MNHNS and CDR2 SASEGT. The CDR3 is made up of 14 amino acids. Trimming removed 5 bases from V and 0 bases from J, with 10 bases in between. The CDR3 DNA reads as TGTGCCAGCAGTCGGACGGAAGCTAACTATGGCTACACCTTC. Residues: CASSRTEANYGYTF.